This T cell receptor beta chain derives from a study of siplizumab effects on memory and regulatory T cells. Looked up from germline, CDR1 is SGDLS and CDR2 is YYNGEE. The CDR3 length is 14 residues. V gave up 0 bases and J gave up 7 bases; unmatched junction bases: 2. The assay was immunoSEQ multiplex PCR, and TCRdb's table has in-frame clones only and misses some. The sample carries over 100,000 clones, about 94% recorded once. This receptor was taken from a human donor in good health. V usage is TRBV9 and J usage is TRBJ2-7, with 12 positions matching TRBD2. The sequenced sample consisted of Tregs sorted from blood. For the CDR3, the DNA is TGTGCCAGCAGCGTAGGGCTAGCGGGAGGGGAGCAGTACTTC. Its protein is CASSVGLAGGEQYF.